This TCR beta chain was sequenced in a study of T-cell reconstitution after alpha-beta-depleted transplantation in children. Trimming took off 6 bases at V and 5 bases at J, with 14 bases between the two ends. Germline CDR1 and CDR2: SQVTM and ANQGSEA. This CDR3 is built from 12 residues. For TCRbeta, the library was prepared with unique molecular identifiers. TCRdb fed the PCR reads into MiXCR, producing one record per CDR3 protein. The profile shows roughly 280,000 distinct CDR3 sequences, around a tenth of them singletons. This clonotype was seen repeatedly, ten times or more. The material sequenced was peripheral blood, taken 180 days after TCRalphabeta/CD19-depleted stem cell transplant. This clonotype originated in a male patient aged 2 to 10 who had a stem cell transplant for chronic granulomatous disease, so the T cells may come from the graft donor. The chain combines TRBV29-1 with TRBJ2-7; D is perhaps TRBD1 (5 bases). As DNA, the CDR3 is TGCAGCGTCCAACTCCAGGGAAACGAGCAGTACTTC. Its protein is CSVQLQGNEQYF.